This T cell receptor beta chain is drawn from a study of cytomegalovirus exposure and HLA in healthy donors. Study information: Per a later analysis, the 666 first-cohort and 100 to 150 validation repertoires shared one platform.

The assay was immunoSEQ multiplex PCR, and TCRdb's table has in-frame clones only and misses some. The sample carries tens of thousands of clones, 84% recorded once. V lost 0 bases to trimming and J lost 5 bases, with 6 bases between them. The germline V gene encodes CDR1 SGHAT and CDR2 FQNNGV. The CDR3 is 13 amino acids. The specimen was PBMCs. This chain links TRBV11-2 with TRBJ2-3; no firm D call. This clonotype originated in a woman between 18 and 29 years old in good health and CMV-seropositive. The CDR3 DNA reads TGTGCCAGCAGCTTAGATCCGGTAGATACGCAGTATTTT. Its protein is CASSLDPVDTQYF.